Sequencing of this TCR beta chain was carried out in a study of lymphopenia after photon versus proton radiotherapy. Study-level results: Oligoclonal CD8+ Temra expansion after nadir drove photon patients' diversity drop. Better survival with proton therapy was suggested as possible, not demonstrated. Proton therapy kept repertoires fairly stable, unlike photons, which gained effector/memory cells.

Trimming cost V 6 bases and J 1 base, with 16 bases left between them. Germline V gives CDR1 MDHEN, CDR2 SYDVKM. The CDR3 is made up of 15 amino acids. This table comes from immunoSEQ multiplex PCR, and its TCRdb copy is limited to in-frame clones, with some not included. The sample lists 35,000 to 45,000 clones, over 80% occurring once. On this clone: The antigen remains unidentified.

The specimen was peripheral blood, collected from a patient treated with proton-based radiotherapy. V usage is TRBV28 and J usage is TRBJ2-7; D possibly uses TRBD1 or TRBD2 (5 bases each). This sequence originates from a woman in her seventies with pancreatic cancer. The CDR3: CASSRPGTESYEQYF. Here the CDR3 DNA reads TGTGCCAGCAGCCGACCCGGGACGGAATCCTACGAGCAGTACTTC.